The clone carrying this T cell receptor (beta chain) is medium-sized by share. This record comes from a study of control samples from healthy donors and cancer patients. Clones were read by immunoSEQ multiplex PCR, and TCRdb kept only the in-frame ones, dropping some. The table lists about 30,000 clones, less than 80% of them singletons. V lost 8 bases to trimming and J lost 9 bases; unmatched junction nucleotides: 11. CDR1 and CDR2 from the germline V gene are GTSNPN and SVGIG (reference sequence). The CDR3 extends over 13 amino acids. The chain uses TRBV30 and TRBJ1-4; 8 nucleotides align to TRBD1. The source material was PBMCs. This TCR was recovered from a man between 60 and 70 years old with head and neck cancer. The CDR3 spells CAQLTGEGQKLFF. DNA of the CDR3: TGTGCCCAGCTGACAGGGGAAGGCCAAAAACTGTTTTTT.